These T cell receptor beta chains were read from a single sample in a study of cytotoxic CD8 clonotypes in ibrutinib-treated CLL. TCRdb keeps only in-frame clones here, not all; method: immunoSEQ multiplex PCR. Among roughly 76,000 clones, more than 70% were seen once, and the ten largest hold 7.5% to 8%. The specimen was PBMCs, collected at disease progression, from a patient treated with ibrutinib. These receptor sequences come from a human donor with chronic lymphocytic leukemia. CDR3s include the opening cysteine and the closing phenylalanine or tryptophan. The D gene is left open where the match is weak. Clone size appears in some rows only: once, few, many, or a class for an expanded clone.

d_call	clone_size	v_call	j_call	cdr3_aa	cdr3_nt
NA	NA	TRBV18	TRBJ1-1	CASSPQVNTEAFF	TGTGCCAGCTCACCACAAGTGAACACTGAAGCTTTCTTT
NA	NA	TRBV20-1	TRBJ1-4	CSAAREKLFF	TGCAGTGCCGCCAGGGAAAAACTGTTTTTT
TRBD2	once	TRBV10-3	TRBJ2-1	CAISGLATYNEQFF	TGTGCCATCAGTGGACTAGCGACCTACAATGAGCAGTTCTTC
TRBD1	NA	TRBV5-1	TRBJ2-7	CASSSISGQVAYEQYF	TGCGCCAGCAGCTCCATTTCGGGACAGGTAGCCTACGAGCAGTACTTC
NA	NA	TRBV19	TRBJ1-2	CASSIRSPAEFAYGYTF	TGTGCCAGTAGTATCAGAAGTCCGGCAGAATTTGCCTATGGCTACACCTTC
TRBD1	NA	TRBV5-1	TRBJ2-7	CASGASGTAPIEQYF	TGCGCCAGCGGGGCCTCCGGGACAGCCCCAATCGAGCAGTACTTC
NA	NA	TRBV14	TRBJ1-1	CASSQVRGKGAEAFF	TGTGCCAGCAGCCAAGTTAGGGGGAAGGGGGCTGAAGCTTTCTTT
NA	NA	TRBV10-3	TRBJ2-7	CAISESADYEQYF	TGTGCCATCAGTGAGTCGGCGGACTACGAGCAGTACTTC
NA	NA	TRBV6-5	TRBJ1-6	CASSFRGLYSPLHF	TGTGCCAGCAGTTTTCGGGGGCTGTATTCACCCCTCCACTTT
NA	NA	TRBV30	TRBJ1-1	CAWNLAGWNTEAFF	TGTGCCTGGAATCTTGCTGGTTGGAACACTGAAGCTTTCTTT
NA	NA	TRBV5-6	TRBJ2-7	CASSLMGRTYEQYF	TGTGCCAGCAGCTTGATGGGCAGAACCTACGAGCAGTACTTC
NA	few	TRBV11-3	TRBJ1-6	CASSRDRSSPLHF	TGTGCCAGCAGCCGTGACAGGTCTTCACCCCTCCACTTT
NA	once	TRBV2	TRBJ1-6	CAGGGDYNSPLHF	TGTGCAGGTGGGGGGGACTATAATTCACCCCTCCACTTT
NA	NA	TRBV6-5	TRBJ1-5	CASSYGLSNQPQHF	TGTGCCAGCAGTTACGGTCTGTCCAATCAGCCCCAGCATTTT
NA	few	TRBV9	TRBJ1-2	CASSVASGRGGYTF	TGTGCCAGCAGCGTAGCATCGGGGCGAGGTGGCTACACCTTC
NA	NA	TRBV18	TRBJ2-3	CASSARRAYTDTQYF	TGTGCCAGCTCAGCACGAAGGGCTTACACAGATACGCAGTATTTT
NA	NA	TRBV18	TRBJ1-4	CASSPPSGPNGVFF	TGTGCCAGCTCACCACCATCTGGACCAAACGGAGTTTTTTTT
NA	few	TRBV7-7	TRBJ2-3	CATKGMGFGTDTQYF	TGTGCCACCAAGGGGATGGGATTTGGCACAGATACGCAGTATTTT
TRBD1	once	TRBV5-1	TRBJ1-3	CASSPGTGVGNTIYF	TGCGCCAGCAGCCCCGGGACAGGGGTCGGAAACACCATATATTTT
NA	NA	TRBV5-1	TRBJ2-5	CASSLAQGQETQYF	TGCGCCAGCAGCTTGGCCCAGGGACAAGAGACCCAGTACTTC
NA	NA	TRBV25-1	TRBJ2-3	CASSPGRLHTDTQYF	TGTGCCAGCAGCCCCGGGAGACTACACACAGATACGCAGTATTTT
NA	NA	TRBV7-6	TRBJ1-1	CASSPTPRRNTEAFF	TGTGCCAGCAGCCCTACCCCGAGGCGGAACACTGAAGCTTTCTTT
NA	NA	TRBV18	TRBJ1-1	CASSPQGDTEAFF	TGTGCCAGCTCGCCTCAGGGAGATACTGAAGCTTTCTTT
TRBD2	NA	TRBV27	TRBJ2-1	CASSLSWGLAGGGEQFF	TGTGCCAGCAGTTTAAGCTGGGGACTAGCGGGAGGGGGGGAGCAGTTCTTC
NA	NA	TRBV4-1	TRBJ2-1	CASSQDGAISYNEQFF	TGCGCCAGCAGCCAAGATGGGGCAATCTCCTACAATGAGCAGTTCTTC
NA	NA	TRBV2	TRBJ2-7	CASNYVRAEQYF	TGTGCCAGCAACTACGTCCGCGCCGAGCAGTACTTC
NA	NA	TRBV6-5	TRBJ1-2	CASSHGRRYTF	TGTGCCAGCAGTCACGGTAGACGCTACACCTTC
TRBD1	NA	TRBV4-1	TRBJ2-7	CASSSDRVGVYEQYF	TGCGCCAGCAGCTCTGACAGGGTAGGGGTCTACGAGCAGTACTTC
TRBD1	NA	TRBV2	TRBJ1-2	CASSETQGGYGYTF	TGTGCCAGCAGTGAAACTCAGGGGGGCTATGGCTACACCTTC